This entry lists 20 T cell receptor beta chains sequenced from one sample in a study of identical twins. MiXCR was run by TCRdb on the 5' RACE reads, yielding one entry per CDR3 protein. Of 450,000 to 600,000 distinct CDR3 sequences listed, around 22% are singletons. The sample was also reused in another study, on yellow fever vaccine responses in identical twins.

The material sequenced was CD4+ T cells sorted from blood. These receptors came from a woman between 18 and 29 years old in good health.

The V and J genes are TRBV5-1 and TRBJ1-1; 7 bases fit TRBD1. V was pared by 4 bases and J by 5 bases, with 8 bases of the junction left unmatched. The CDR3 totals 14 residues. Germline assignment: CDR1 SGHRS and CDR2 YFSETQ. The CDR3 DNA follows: TGCGCCAGCAGCCCCTCGACAGGGCCAACTGAAGCTTTCTTT. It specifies CASSPSTGPTEAFF.

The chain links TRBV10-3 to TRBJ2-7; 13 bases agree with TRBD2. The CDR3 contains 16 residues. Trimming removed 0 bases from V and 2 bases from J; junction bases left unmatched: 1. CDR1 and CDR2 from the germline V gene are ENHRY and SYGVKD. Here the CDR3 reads CAISESGLAGAYEQYF. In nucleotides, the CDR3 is TGTGCCATCAGTGAGTCCGGACTAGCGGGAGCCTACGAGCAGTACTTC.

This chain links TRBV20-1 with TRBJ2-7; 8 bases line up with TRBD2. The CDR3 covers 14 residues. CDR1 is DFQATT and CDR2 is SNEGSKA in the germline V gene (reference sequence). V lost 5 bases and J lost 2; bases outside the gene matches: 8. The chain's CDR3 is CSALAGGLTYEQYV. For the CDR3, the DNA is TGCAGTGCTCTCGCGGGGGGATTGACCTACGAGCAGTACGTC.

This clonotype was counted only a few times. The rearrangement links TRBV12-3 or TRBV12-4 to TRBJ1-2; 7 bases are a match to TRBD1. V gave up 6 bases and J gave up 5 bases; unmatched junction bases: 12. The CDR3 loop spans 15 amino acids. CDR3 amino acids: CASRRGGAGDYGYTF. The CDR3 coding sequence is TGTGCCAGCAGACGAGGGGGCGCGGGGGATTATGGCTACACCTTC.

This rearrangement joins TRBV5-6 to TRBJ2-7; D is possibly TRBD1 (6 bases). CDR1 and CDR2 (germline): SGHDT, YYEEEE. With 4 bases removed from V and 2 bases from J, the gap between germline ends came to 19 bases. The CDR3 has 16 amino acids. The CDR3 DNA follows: TGTGCCAGCAGCCTCTACTCGGGACAAACTGCCTACGAGCAGTACGTC. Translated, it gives CASSLYSGQTAYEQYV.

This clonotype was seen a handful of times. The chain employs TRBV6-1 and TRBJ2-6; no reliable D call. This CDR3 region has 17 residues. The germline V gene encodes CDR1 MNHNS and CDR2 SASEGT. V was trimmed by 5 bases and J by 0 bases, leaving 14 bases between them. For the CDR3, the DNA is TGTGCCAGCAGTACATTGGTGTCGCTCTCTGGGGCCAACGTCCTGACTTTC. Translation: CASSTLVSLSGANVLTF.

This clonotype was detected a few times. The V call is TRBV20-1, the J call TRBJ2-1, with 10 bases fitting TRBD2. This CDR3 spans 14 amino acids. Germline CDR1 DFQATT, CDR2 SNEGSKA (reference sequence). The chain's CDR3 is CSPVGLSGRNEQFF. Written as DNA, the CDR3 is TGCAGCCCCGTCGGCCTTAGCGGGAGGAATGAGCAGTTCTTC.

The CDR3 loop reads CASGSSGGSHTQYF. The CDR3 nucleotides are TGTGCCAGTGGGTCCAGCGGGGGTTCCCATACGCAGTATTTT. This chain uses TRBV28 with TRBJ2-3; the match to TRBD2 covers 8 bases. V dropped 9 bases and J dropped 7; count of bases not matched to a gene: 12. Germline CDR1 MDHEN, CDR2 SYDVKM. This CDR3 is built from 14 residues.

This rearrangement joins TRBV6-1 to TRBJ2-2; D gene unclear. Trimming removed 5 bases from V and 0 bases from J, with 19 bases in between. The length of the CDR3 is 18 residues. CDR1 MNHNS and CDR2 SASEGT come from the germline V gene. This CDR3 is CASSRAGRAPANTGELFF. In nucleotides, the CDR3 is TGTGCCAGCAGTAGGGCCGGAAGGGCCCCCGCGAACACCGGGGAGCTGTTTTTT.

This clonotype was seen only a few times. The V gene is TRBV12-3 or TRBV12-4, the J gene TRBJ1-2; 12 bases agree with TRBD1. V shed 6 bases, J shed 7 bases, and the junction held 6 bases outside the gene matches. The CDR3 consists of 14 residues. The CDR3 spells CASSRDRGLGGYTF. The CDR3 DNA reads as TGTGCCAGCAGCCGGGACAGGGGGCTAGGTGGCTACACCTTC.

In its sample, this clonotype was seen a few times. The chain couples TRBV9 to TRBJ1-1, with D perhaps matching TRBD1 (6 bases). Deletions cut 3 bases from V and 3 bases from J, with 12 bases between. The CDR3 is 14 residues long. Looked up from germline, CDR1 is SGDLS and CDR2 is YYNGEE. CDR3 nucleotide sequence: TGTGCCAGCAGCGCCGCGAGGGGGGACACTGAAGCTTTCTTT. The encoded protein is CASSAARGDTEAFF.

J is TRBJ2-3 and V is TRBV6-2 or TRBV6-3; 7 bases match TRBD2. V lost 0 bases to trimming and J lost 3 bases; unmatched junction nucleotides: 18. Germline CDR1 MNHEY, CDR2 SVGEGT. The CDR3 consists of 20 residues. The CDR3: CASSYSRGLGGDFGTDTQYF. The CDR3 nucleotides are TGTGCCAGCAGTTACTCGCGGGGGTTGGGGGGGGACTTTGGGACAGATACGCAGTATTTT.

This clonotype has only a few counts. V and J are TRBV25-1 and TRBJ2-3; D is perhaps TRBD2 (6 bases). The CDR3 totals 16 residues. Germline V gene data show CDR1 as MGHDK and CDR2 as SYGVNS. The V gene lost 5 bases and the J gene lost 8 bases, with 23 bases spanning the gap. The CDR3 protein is CASSPSGTVFFGTQYF. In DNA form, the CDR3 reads TGTGCCAGCAGTCCGTCCGGGACTGTCTTTTTTGGTACGCAGTATTTT.

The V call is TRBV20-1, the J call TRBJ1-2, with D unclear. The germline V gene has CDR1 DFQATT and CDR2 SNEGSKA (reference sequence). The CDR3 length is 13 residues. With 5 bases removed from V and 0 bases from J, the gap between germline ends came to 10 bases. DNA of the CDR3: TGCAGTGCTCCGGACCGTTCTAACTATGGCTACACCTTC. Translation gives CSAPDRSNYGYTF.

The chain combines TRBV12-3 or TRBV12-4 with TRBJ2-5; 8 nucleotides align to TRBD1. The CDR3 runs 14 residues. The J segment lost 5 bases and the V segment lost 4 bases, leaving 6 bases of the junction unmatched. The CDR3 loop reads CASSYTGGWETQYF. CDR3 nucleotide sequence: TGTGCCAGCAGTTATACAGGGGGATGGGAGACCCAGTACTTC.

DNA of the CDR3: TGTGCCAGCAGCGTCGGGGGGGCGGTCCAAGAGACCCAGTACTTC. Its protein product is CASSVGGAVQETQYF. The chain employs TRBV9 and TRBJ2-5; TRBD2 agrees at 8 bases. The V gene's germline CDR1 is SGDLS and CDR2 YYNGEE. V was clipped by 2 bases and J by 1 base; unmatched bases: 4. CDR3 size: 15 residues.

Written as DNA, the CDR3 is TGTGCCACCAGTCGAGGCGGGACTAACTACAATGAGCAGTTCTTC. It codes for CATSRGGTNYNEQFF. This chain connects TRBV24-1 to TRBJ2-1, with 7 bases that match TRBD2. The CDR3 sequence is 15 residues long. The trim removed 6 bases at V and 3 bases at J, leaving 7 bases unmatched. Germline V gives CDR1 KGHDR, CDR2 SFDVKD.

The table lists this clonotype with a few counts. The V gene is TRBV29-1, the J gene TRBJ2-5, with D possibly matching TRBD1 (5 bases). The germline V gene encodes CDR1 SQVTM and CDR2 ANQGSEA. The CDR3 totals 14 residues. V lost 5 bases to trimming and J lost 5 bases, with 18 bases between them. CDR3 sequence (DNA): TGCAGCGTTTTTGACAGAGACGCGGTGGAGACCCAGTACTTC. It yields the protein CSVFDRDAVETQYF.

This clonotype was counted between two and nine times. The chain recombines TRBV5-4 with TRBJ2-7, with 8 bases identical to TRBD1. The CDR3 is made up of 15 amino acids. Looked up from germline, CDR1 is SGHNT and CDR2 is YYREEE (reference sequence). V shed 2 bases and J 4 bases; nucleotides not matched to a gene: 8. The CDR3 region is CASSLEGQEGYEQYF. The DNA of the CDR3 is TGTGCCAGCAGCTTAGAGGGACAGGAAGGTTACGAGCAGTACTTC.

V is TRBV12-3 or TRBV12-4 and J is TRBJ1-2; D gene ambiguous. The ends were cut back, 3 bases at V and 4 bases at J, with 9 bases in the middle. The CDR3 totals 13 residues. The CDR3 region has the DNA TGTGCCAGCAGTTTCGGGCAGTTCTATGGCTACACCTTC. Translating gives CASSFGQFYGYTF.